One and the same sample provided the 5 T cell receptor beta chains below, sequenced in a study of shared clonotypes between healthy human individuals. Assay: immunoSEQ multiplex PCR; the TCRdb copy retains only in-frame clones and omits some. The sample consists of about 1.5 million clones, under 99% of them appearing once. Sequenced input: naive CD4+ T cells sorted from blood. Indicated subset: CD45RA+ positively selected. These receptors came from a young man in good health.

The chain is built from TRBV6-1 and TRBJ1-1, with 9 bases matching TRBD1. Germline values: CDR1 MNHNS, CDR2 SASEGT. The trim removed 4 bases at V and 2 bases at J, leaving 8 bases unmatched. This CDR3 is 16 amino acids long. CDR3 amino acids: CASSAPGQGGNTEAFF. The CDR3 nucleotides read TGTGCCAGCAGTGCTCCGGGACAGGGAGGAAACACTGAAGCTTTCTTT.

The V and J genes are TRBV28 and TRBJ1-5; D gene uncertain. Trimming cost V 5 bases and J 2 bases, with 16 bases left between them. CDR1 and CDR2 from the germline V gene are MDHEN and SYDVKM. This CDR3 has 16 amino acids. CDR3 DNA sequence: TGTGCCAGCAGTCGGGAGTATGGGAGTCGCAATCAGCCCCAGCATTTT. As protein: CASSREYGSRNQPQHF.

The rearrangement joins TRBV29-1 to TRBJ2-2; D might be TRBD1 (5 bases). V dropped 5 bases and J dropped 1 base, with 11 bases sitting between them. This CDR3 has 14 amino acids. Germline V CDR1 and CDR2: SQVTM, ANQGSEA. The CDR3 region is CSVKWTKNTGELFF. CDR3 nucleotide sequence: TGCAGCGTTAAGTGGACAAAGAACACCGGGGAGCTGTTTTTT.

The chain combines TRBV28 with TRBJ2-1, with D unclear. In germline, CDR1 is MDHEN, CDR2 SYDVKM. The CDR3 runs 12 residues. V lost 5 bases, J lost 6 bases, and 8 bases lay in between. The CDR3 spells CASSGDRNEQFF. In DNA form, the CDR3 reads TGTGCCAGCAGTGGAGACCGCAATGAGCAGTTCTTC.

The CDR3, as DNA: TGTGCCAGTAGTATAGTCCTTCGGGCTGAGACCCAGTACTTC. Protein: CASSIVLRAETQYF. This rearrangement joins TRBV19 to TRBJ2-5, with unresolved D. This CDR3 region has 14 residues. The V and J ends lost 1 base and 5 bases respectively, with 11 bases between them. The germline CDR1 and CDR2 sequences are LNHDA and SQIVND (reference sequence).